The T cell receptor (beta chain) under discussion was sequenced for a study of Ad26.COV2.S vaccination and SARS-CoV-2 variants. Study-wide background: Donor allocation was to the COV1001 Ad26.COV2.S trial arm. Administration of Ad26.COV2.S was intramuscular, either once or twice 56 days apart.

This table comes from immunoSEQ multiplex PCR, and its TCRdb copy is limited to in-frame clones, with some not included. This repertoire shows more than 400,000 clones, 92% found once; its top ten account for approximately 1.6%. Points on this clone: Its cognate antigen is unknown.

In germline, CDR1 is SEHNR, CDR2 FQNEAQ (reference sequence). With V trimmed by 5 bases and J by 1 base, 12 bases remained unmatched. This CDR3 is 18 amino acids long. Treatment described: some 20 received Ad26.COV2.S at low or high dose, single or two shots; about 5 received placebo; per-sample allocation not given. Sampling was done on day 63 after the first vaccine or placebo injection. The shot given was an Ad26 vector that makes Wuhan-strain SARS-CoV-2 spike. Overall study findings and caveats: Total T cell responses were possibly underestimated by TCR breadth and depth analyses.

The specimen was peripheral blood, collected in a trial of Ad26.COV2.S vaccine versus placebo. This receptor was obtained from a person aged 18-60 years who received the Ad26.COV2.S COVID-19 vaccine or a placebo. This chain links TRBV7-9 with TRBJ2-3, with 10 nucleotides matching TRBD2. In DNA, the CDR3 is TGTGCCAGCAGCCCGGGAGCGGGGGGGCCTCTGGGCACAGATACGCAGTATTTT. This translates into CASSPGAGGPLGTDTQYF. Variable domain in full (rest from reference TRBV7-9 and TRBJ2-3): DTGVSQNPRHKITKRGQNVTFRCDPISEHNRLYWYRQTLGQGPEFLTYFQNEAQLEKSRLLSDRFSAERPKGSFSTLEIQRTEQGDSAMYLCASSPGAGGPLGTDTQYFGPGTRLTVL.